This passage covers 29 T cell receptor beta chains from one sample sequenced in a study of shared clonotypes between healthy human individuals. Clones were sequenced by immunoSEQ multiplex PCR, and TCRdb holds only the in-frame ones, with some missing. The sample has 2 million to 3 million clones; 90% to 95% are singletons. Sequenced: naive CD4+ T cells from PBMCs. Subset reported: CD45RA+ positively selected. The receptors derive from a man aged 18 to 29 in good health. Some clones in this sample may be carry-over from other donors' samples.

The V gene is TRBV5-6, the J gene TRBJ1-2; a possible D gene is TRBD1 (5 bases). This CDR3 contains 14 residues. Germline lookup yields CDR1 SGHDT and CDR2 YYEEEE. V was pared by 0 bases and J by 4 bases, with 10 bases between. CDR3: CASSLGARGYGYTF. CDR3 nucleotide sequence: TGTGCCAGCAGCTTGGGGGCAAGGGGCTATGGCTACACCTTC. Filled out from reference TRBV5-6 and TRBJ1-2, the complete variable domain reads DAGVTQSPTHLIKTRGQQVTLRCSPKSGHDTVSWYQQALGQGPQFIFQYYEEEERQRGNFPDRFSGHQFPNYSSELNVNALLLGDSALYLCASSLGARGYGYTFGSGTRLTVV.

This clone was picked up a small number of times. The chain is built from TRBV2 and TRBJ1-1; TRBD1 might be the D (5 bases). Trimming removed 10 bases from V and 0 bases from J, with 12 bases in between. Germline CDR1 is SNHLY and CDR2 is FYNNEI. This CDR3 comprises 13 residues. The CDR3 is CATRRQMNTEAFF. In DNA, the CDR3 is TGTGCCACCCGCCGACAGATGAACACTGAAGCTTTCTTT.

The rearrangement links TRBV6-5 to TRBJ2-2; 9 positions match TRBD1. The CDR3 extends over 16 amino acids. The germline CDR1 and CDR2 sequences are MNHEY and SVGAGI. The ends lost 0 bases at V and 4 bases at J; junction bases unmatched: 3. CDR3 sequence (DNA): TGTGCCAGCAGTTACTCGACAGGGGGGGGCACCGGGGAGCTGTTTTTT. Its protein is CASSYSTGGGTGELFF.

The genes are TRBV6-1 and TRBJ1-4; D is ambiguous. Trimming left V 1 base short and J 4 bases short, with 7 bases between. This CDR3 comprises 14 residues. Germline lookup yields CDR1 MNHNS and CDR2 SASEGT. This CDR3 reads CASSEDNVNEKLFF. In DNA form, the CDR3 reads TGTGCCAGCAGTGAAGACAACGTTAATGAAAAACTGTTTTTT.

CDR3 loop: CASSTQGVGSYGYTF. Here the CDR3 DNA reads TGTGCCAGCAGTACGCAGGGGGTGGGTAGCTATGGCTACACCTTC. The rearrangement joins TRBV28 to TRBJ1-2; 7 positions match TRBD1. The CDR3 runs 15 residues. The trim removed 5 bases at V and 4 bases at J, leaving 10 bases unmatched. Germline V gives CDR1 MDHEN, CDR2 SYDVKM.

The rearrangement links TRBV28 to TRBJ2-5; D is possibly TRBD2 (5 bases). The V gene's germline CDR1 is MDHEN and CDR2 SYDVKM. Trimming took 3 bases from V and 3 from J, leaving 8 bases between them. The CDR3 runs to 13 residues. CDR3 sequence reads: CASSLGRKETQYF. The CDR3 DNA sequence: TGTGCCAGCAGTTTGGGGAGAAAAGAGACCCAGTACTTC.

The J gene is TRBJ1-2, the V gene TRBV11-2; TRBD1 might be the D (5 bases). Germline assignment: CDR1 SGHAT and CDR2 FQNNGV. The germline V and J ends were trimmed by 3 bases and 0 bases, with 8 bases remaining between them. The CDR3 extends over 14 amino acids. The CDR3 spells CASSLGGTNYGYTF. The CDR3 coding sequence is TGTGCCAGCAGCTTGGGGGGAACTAACTATGGCTACACCTTC. The full variable domain, completed using reference TRBV11-2 and TRBJ1-2, is EAGVAQSPRYKIIEKRQSVAFWCNPISGHATLYWYQQILGQGPKLLIQFQNNGVVDDSQLPKDRFSAERLKGVDSTLKIQPAKLEDSAVYLCASSLGGTNYGYTFGSGTRLTVV.

The chain uses TRBV5-1 and TRBJ2-1, with TRBD2 matching 7 bases. The trim removed 2 bases at V and 2 bases at J, leaving 10 bases unmatched. This CDR3 is built from 17 residues. Germline assignment: CDR1 SGHRS and CDR2 YFSETQ. For the CDR3, the DNA is TGCGCCAGCAGCTTAGTTCGGGAGGCAGGAACCTACAATGAGCAGTTCTTC. Protein: CASSLVREAGTYNEQFF.

This clone has only a few counts. The gene calls are TRBV29-1 and TRBJ1-1; D ambiguous. V was clipped by 1 base and J by 0 bases, with 6 bases between them. The CDR3 spans 13 residues. CDR1 is SQVTM, CDR2 ANQGSEA, per germline. CDR3 in DNA: TGCAGCGTTGAAGCAGATTTGAACACTGAAGCTTTCTTT. It is translated as CSVEADLNTEAFF.

The chain carries TRBV4-2 and TRBJ2-5, with 12 bases fitting TRBD2. In germline, CDR1 is LGHNA, CDR2 YNFKEQ. This CDR3 contains 17 residues. V trimming: 4 bases; J trimming: 5 bases; junction bases outside the gene matches: 11. CDR3 DNA sequence: TGTGCCAGCAGCCCTTCAGCTAGCGGGAGGGCCTGGGAGACCCAGTACTTC. It codes for CASSPSASGRAWETQYF.

V gene TRBV10-2 combines with J gene TRBJ1-5; no clear D gene. Germline values: CDR1 WSHSY, CDR2 SAAADI. Deletions cut 7 bases from V and 3 bases from J, with 13 bases between. The length of the CDR3 is 14 residues. The CDR3 spells CASTPAWVNQPQHF. The CDR3 region has the DNA TGCGCCAGCACCCCGGCGTGGGTCAATCAGCCCCAGCATTTT.

This chain links TRBV4-2 with TRBJ1-2, with TRBD1 identical over 7 bases. This CDR3 region has 17 residues. The trim removed 1 base at V and 0 bases at J, leaving 8 bases unmatched. The germline gives CDR1 LGHNA, CDR2 YNFKEQ. The CDR3 DNA sequence: TGTGCCAGCAGCCAAGTCCGGACAGGAACCTCTAACTATGGCTACACCTTC. It is translated as CASSQVRTGTSNYGYTF.

The chain is built from TRBV14 and TRBJ1-4; no definite D call. CDR1 is SGHDN, CDR2 FVKESK, per germline. The CDR3 runs to 16 residues. Between the trimmed V and J ends, which lost 4 bases and 0 bases, there was a span of 12 bases. Written as DNA, the CDR3 is TGTGCCAGCAGCCTGAGGGTTCAGGCAACTAATGAAAAACTGTTTTTT. It encodes CASSLRVQATNEKLFF.

The V call is TRBV19, the J call TRBJ1-5, with 7 bases identical to TRBD1. Germline V gene lookup returns CDR1 LNHDA and CDR2 SQIVND (reference sequence). The CDR3 covers 13 residues. The J segment lost 5 bases and the V segment lost 8 bases, leaving 6 bases of the junction unmatched. In DNA form, the CDR3 reads TGTGCCAGTGAAACAGGGGAGTATCAGCCCCAGCATTTT. It translates to CASETGEYQPQHF.

About this clone itself: Additional DNA sequences in this sample encode the identical CDR3. V and J are TRBV5-1 and TRBJ2-5, with D hard to call. This CDR3 spans 13 amino acids. Trimming pared 0 bases from V and 1 base from J, leaving 4 bases between. CDR1 and CDR2 from the germline V gene are SGHRS and YFSETQ. CDR3 region: CASSLGPQETQYF. The CDR3 bases are TGCGCCAGCAGCTTGGGGCCCCAAGAGACCCAGTACTTC.

CDR3 bases: TGTGCCAGCAGTACGAACTTACCCGGGGAGCTGTTTTTT. It translates to CASSTNLPGELFF. The V call is TRBV28, the J call TRBJ2-2, with no clear D. Germline CDR1 MDHEN, CDR2 SYDVKM. The CDR3 consists of 13 residues. V was shortened by 5 bases and J by 6 bases, with 10 bases between the two germline ends.

The V and J genes are TRBV18 and TRBJ1-3; D is unclear. Trimming left V 4 bases short and J 4 bases short, with 14 bases between. This CDR3 comprises 15 residues. Germline-derived CDR1 and CDR2 are KGHSH and LQKENI. The CDR3: CASSRSGNTGNTIYF. The DNA of the CDR3 is TGTGCCAGCTCACGCAGCGGGAATACCGGAAACACCATATATTTT.

The count of this clone is one. The V gene is TRBV18, the J gene TRBJ1-4; TRBD1 matches 7 bases. V shed 2 bases, J shed 7 bases, and the junction held 7 bases outside the gene matches. CDR3 length: 15 residues. Germline CDR1 reads KGHSH; CDR2 reads LQKENI. CDR3 loop: CASSPGGQGGEKLFF. The CDR3 DNA follows: TGTGCCAGCTCACCAGGAGGGCAGGGGGGTGAAAAACTGTTTTTT.

The CDR3 nucleotides are TGTGCCACCAAGAAGGCGGGAGGGTCCTACGAGCAGTACTTC. This gives the protein CATKKAGGSYEQYF. This chain uses TRBV28 with TRBJ2-7; TRBD2 agrees at 9 bases. J gave up 1 base and V 10 bases, and 8 bases lay outside the gene matches. The CDR3 contains 14 residues. CDR1 and CDR2 from the germline V gene are MDHEN and SYDVKM.

The chain combines TRBV6-6 with TRBJ1-1; D is uncertain. The CDR3 covers 13 residues. In germline, CDR1 is MNHNY, CDR2 SVGAGI (reference sequence). V lost 4 bases and J lost 2, with 8 bases in between. The CDR3 is CASSFSANTEAFF. In DNA form, the CDR3 reads TGTGCCAGCAGTTTTTCGGCTAACACTGAAGCTTTCTTT.

The chain uses TRBV11-3 and TRBJ2-3; possibly TRBD2 for D (5 bases). Germline assignment: CDR1 SGHNT and CDR2 YENEEA. The CDR3 spans 17 residues. V lost 1 base and J lost 1, with 15 bases in between. The CDR3 DNA reads TGTGCCAGCAGCTTAGGGCTAGCTGGTCCGCGCACAGATACGCAGTATTTT. Its translation: CASSLGLAGPRTDTQYF.

The chain combines TRBV5-1 with TRBJ2-1, with TRBD1 matching over 8 bases. The junction had 11 bases not matched to a gene; V was cut back by 3 bases and J by 6 bases. Germline assignment: CDR1 SGHRS and CDR2 YFSETQ. The CDR3 is made up of 16 amino acids. CDR3 sequence reads: CASSSNRGTVSNEQFF. CDR3 DNA: TGCGCCAGCAGCTCCAACAGGGGGACGGTGTCCAATGAGCAGTTCTTC.

The CDR3 reads CASSLLSQGTNTEAFF. CDR3 DNA: TGCGCCAGCAGCTTACTGTCCCAGGGGACCAACACTGAAGCTTTCTTT. The rearrangement uses TRBV5-1 and TRBJ1-1, with D tentatively TRBD1 (6 bases). This CDR3 comprises 16 residues. The V end lost 2 bases, the J end lost 2 bases, and 16 bases lay between the germline ends. Germline V CDR1 and CDR2: SGHRS, YFSETQ.

V is TRBV7-9 and J is TRBJ2-7; D is ambiguous. The CDR3 contains 14 residues. CDR1 SEHNR and CDR2 FQNEAQ come from the germline V gene (reference sequence). V gave up 5 bases and J gave up 2 bases, with 13 bases separating them. CDR3 sequence reads: CASSHRERAYEQYF. In DNA, the CDR3 is TGTGCCAGCAGCCATAGGGAAAGGGCCTACGAGCAGTACTTC.

V usage is TRBV7-6 and J usage is TRBJ1-2, with 12 bases aligning to TRBD1. Germline V gene lookup returns CDR1 SGHVS and CDR2 FNYEAQ. V dropped 5 bases and J dropped 0; count of bases not matched to a gene: 10. The CDR3 sequence is 18 residues long. The CDR3 protein is CASSPNPGQGAPNYGYTF. In DNA form, the CDR3 reads TGTGCCAGCAGCCCTAACCCGGGACAGGGGGCCCCTAACTATGGCTACACCTTC.

This sequence joins TRBV18 and TRBJ2-3, with TRBD2 matching over 8 bases. Germline values: CDR1 KGHSH, CDR2 LQKENI. The CDR3 contains 15 residues. V shed 4 bases and J 4 bases; nucleotides not matched to a gene: 7. CDR3 bases: TGTGCCAGCTCACAGCAGCGGGAGAGTCCAGATACGCAGTATTTT. This encodes CASSQQRESPDTQYF.

This chain links TRBV25-1 with TRBJ1-6; D gene unclear. The ends were cut back, 2 bases at V and 6 bases at J, with 8 bases in the middle. CDR1 and CDR2 (germline): MGHDK, SYGVNS. The CDR3 contains 14 residues. CDR3 in DNA: TGTGCCAGCAGTGAACCAGCATCTAATTCACCCCTCCACTTT. This gives the protein CASSEPASNSPLHF.

J is TRBJ2-5 and V is TRBV20-1; D is uncertain. V was shortened by 5 bases and J by 9 bases, with 10 bases between the two germline ends. This CDR3 region has 10 residues. CDR1 and CDR2 from the germline V gene are DFQATT and SNEGSKA (reference sequence). The CDR3 sequence: CSAQRLAQYF. DNA for the CDR3: TGCAGTGCTCAACGTTTGGCCCAGTACTTC.

The chain combines TRBV11-2 with TRBJ1-2; D is ambiguous. This CDR3 contains 15 residues. Trimming took off 5 bases at V and 1 base at J, with 14 bases between the two ends. Germline CDR1 is SGHAT and CDR2 is FQNNGV. The CDR3 DNA reads TGTGCCAGCAGCCTCCGTTGGGCAGATAACTATGGCTACACCTTC. Amino acids: CASSLRWADNYGYTF. Drawing the rest from reference TRBV11-2 and TRBJ1-2, the complete variable domain is EAGVAQSPRYKIIEKRQSVAFWCNPISGHATLYWYQQILGQGPKLLIQFQNNGVVDDSQLPKDRFSAERLKGVDSTLKIQPAKLEDSAVYLCASSLRWADNYGYTFGSGTRLTVV.